This T cell receptor beta chain was obtained from a study of T cells after yellow fever vaccination. General study results and limits: Although the secondary response was weaker, it peaked faster, at day 5 versus 15.

This clonotype was picked up many times. The antigen is unknown. TCRdb processed the 5' RACE reads anew with MiXCR; each CDR3 protein has one entry. The repertoire holds around 350,000 distinct CDR3 sequences, with more than 5.5% as singletons. The sequence derives from a man aged 25 to 45 who received the YFV17D yellow fever vaccine. Sequenced here: PBMCs, sampled 5 days after the yellow fever booster vaccination.

As DNA, the CDR3 is TGCAGCGGCCGGAGAGGGAATGAGCAGTTCTTC. Its protein product is CSGRRGNEQFF. The chain joins TRBV29-1 to TRBJ2-1, with D possibly matching TRBD2 (5 bases). Trimming took 7 bases from V and 7 from J, leaving 11 bases between them. Germline V gene lookup returns CDR1 SQVTM and CDR2 ANQGSEA. The CDR3 is made up of 11 amino acids.